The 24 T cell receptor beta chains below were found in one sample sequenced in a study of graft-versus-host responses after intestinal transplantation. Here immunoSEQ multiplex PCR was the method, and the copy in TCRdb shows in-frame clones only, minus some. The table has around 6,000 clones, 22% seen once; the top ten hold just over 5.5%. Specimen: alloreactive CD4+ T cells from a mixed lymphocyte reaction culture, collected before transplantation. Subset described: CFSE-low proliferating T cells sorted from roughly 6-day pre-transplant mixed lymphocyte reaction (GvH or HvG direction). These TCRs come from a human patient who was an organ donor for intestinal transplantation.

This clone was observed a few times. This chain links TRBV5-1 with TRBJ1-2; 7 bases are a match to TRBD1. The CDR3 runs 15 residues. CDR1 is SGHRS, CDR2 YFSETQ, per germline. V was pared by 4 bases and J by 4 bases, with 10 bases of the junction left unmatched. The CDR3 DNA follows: TGCGCCAGCAGCCTCCCGACAGGGTCGATCTATGGCTACACCTTC. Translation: CASSLPTGSIYGYTF.

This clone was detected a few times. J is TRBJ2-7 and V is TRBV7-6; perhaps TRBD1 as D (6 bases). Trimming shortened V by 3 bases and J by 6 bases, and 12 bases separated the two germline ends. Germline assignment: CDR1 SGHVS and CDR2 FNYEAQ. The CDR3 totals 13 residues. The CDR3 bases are TGTGCCAGCAGCTTCGGACAGCAGTTCGAGCAGTACTTC. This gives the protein CASSFGQQFEQYF.

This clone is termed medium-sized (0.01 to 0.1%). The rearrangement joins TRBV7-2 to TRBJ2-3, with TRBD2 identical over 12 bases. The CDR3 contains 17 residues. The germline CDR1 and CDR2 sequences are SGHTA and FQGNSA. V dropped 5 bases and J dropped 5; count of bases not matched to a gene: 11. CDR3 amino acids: CASSGSSGGAIRDTQYF. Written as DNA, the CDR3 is TGTGCCAGCAGCGGATCTAGCGGGGGGGCTATTAGAGATACGCAGTATTTT.

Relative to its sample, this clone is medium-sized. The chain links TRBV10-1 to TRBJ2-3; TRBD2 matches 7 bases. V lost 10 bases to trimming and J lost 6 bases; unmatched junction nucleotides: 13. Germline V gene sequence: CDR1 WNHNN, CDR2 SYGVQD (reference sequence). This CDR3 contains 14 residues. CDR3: CATCRRLGGDTQYF. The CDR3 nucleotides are TGCGCCACCTGCCGACGGCTGGGAGGGGATACGCAGTATTTT.

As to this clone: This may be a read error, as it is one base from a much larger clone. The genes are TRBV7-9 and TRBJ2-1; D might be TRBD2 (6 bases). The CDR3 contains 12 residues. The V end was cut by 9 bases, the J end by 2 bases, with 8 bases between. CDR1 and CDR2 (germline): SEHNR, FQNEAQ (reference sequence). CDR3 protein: CARGTAYNEQFF. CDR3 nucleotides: TGTGCCAGGGGGACTGCCTACAATGAGCAGTTCTTC.

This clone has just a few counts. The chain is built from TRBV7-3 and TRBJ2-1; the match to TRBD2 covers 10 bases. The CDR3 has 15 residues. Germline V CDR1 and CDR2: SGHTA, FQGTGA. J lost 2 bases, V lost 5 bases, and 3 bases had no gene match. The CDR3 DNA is TGTGCCAGCAGCGTGACTAGCGGGCCCTACAATGAGCAGTTCTTC. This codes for CASSVTSGPYNEQFF. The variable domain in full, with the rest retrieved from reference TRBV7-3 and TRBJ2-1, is GAGVSQTPSNKVTEKGKYVELRCDPISGHTALYWYRQSLGQGPEFLIYFQGTGAADDSGLPNDRFFAVRPEGSVSTLKIQRTERGDSAVYLCASSVTSGPYNEQFFGPGTRLTVL.

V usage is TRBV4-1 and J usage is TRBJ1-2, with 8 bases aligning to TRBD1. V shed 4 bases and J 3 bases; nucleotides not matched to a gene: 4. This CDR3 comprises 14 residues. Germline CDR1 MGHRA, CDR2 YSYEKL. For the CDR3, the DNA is TGCGCCAGCAGCCCAATGACAGGGGACTATGGCTACACCTTC. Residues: CASSPMTGDYGYTF.

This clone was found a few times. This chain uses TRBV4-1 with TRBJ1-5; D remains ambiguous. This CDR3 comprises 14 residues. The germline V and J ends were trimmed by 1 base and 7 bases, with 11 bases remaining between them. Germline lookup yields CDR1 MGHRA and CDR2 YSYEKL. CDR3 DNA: TGCGCCAGCAGCCAAGCTAATACCCCACAGCCCCAGCATTTT. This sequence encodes CASSQANTPQPQHF.

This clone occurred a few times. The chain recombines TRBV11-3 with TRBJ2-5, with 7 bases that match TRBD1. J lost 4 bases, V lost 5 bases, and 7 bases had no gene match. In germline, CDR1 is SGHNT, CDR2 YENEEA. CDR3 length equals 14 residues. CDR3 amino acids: CASSLTGTLETQYF. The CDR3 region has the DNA TGTGCCAGCAGCCTGACAGGGACCCTAGAGACCCAGTACTTC.

The CDR3 nucleotides are TGCGCCAGCAGCTTAAGTCAATCCCTAGCGGAGGATACGCAGTATTTT. This translates into CASSLSQSLAEDTQYF. This sequence joins TRBV4-3 and TRBJ2-3, with 7 nucleotides matching TRBD2. The germline gives CDR1 LGHNA, CDR2 YSLEER. V shed 5 bases and J 6 bases; nucleotides not matched to a gene: 14. CDR3 length: 16 residues.

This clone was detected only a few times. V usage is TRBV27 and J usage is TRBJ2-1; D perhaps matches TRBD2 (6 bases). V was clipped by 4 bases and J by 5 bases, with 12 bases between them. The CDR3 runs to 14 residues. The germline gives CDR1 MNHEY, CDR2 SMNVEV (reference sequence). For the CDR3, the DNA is TGTGCCAGCAGTTCCGAGCGGGCGAACAATGAGCAGTTCTTC. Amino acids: CASSSERANNEQFF.

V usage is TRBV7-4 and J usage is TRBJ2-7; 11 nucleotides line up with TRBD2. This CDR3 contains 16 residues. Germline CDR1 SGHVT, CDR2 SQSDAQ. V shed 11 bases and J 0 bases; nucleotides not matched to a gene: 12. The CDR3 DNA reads TGTGCCGGCCTAGCGGGGGGCCCCCAGAGCTCCTACGAGCAGTACTTC. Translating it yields CAGLAGGPQSSYEQYF.

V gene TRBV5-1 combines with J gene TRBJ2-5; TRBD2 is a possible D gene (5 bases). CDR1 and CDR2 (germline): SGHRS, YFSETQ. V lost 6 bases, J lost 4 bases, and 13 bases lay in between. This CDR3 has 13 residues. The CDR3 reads CASKAGAGETQYF. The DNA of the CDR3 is TGCGCCAGCAAGGCCGGTGCGGGAGAGACCCAGTACTTC. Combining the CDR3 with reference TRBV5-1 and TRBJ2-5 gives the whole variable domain KAGVTQTPRYLIKTRGQQVTLSCSPISGHRSVSWYQQTPGQGLQFLFEYFSETQRNKGNFPGRFSGRQFSNSRSEMNVSTLELGDSALYLCASKAGAGETQYFGPGTRLLVL.

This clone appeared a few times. The CDR3 is CATRPYRGLYEQYF. CDR3 nucleotide sequence: TGTGCCACCCGCCCCTACAGGGGACTCTACGAGCAGTACTTC. The gene calls are TRBV6-1 and TRBJ2-7, with D perhaps TRBD1 (7 bases). Germline-derived CDR1 and CDR2 are MNHNS and SASEGT. The CDR3 extends over 14 amino acids. The V gene lost 10 bases and the J gene lost 3 bases, with 19 bases spanning the gap.

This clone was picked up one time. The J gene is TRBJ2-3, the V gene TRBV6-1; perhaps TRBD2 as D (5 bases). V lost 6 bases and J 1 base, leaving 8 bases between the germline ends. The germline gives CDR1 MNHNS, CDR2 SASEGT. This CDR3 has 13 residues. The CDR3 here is CASRSGGTDTQYF. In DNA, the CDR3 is TGTGCCAGCAGGTCCGGGGGCACAGATACGCAGTATTTT.

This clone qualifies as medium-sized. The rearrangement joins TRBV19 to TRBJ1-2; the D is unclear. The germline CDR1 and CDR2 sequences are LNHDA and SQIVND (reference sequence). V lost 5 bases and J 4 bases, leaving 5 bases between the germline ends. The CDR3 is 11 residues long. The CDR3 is CASSFRYGYTF. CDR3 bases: TGTGCCAGTAGTTTTCGCTATGGCTACACCTTC.

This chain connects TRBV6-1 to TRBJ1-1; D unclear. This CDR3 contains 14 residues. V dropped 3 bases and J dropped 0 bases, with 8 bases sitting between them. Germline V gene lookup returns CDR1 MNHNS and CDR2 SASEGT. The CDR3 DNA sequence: TGTGCCAGCAGTGATGCGTCCATGAACACTGAAGCTTTCTTT. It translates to CASSDASMNTEAFF.

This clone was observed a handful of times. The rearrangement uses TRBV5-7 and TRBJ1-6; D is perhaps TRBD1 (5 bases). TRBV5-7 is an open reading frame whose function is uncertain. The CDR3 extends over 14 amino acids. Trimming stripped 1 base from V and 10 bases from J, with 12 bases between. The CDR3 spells CASSLIGGGSPLHF. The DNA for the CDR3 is TGTGCCAGCAGCTTGATTGGCGGGGGATCACCCCTCCACTTT.

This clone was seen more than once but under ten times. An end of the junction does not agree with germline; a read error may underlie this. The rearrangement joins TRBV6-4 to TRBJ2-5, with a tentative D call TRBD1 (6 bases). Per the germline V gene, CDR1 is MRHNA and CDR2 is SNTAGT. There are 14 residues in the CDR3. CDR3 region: CASSYSRGFETQYF. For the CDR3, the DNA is TGTGCCAGCAGTTACTCGAGGGGGTTCGAGACCCAGTACTTC.

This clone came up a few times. This chain's CDR3 is CASSQGLAGGPITDTQYF. Here the CDR3 DNA reads TGTGCCAGCAGCCAAGGACTAGCGGGGGGGCCTATCACAGATACGCAGTATTTT. V usage is TRBV11-2 and J usage is TRBJ2-3; 15 bases fit TRBD2. This CDR3 has 18 amino acids. Germline lookup yields CDR1 SGHAT and CDR2 FQNNGV. With V trimmed by 5 bases and J by 2 bases, 8 bases remained unmatched.

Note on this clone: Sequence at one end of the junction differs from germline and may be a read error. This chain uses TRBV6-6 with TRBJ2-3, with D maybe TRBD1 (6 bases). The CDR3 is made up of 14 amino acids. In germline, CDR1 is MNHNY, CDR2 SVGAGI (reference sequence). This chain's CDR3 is CAISESQGRNTQYF. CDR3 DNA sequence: TGTGCCATCAGTGAGTCCCAGGGGAGAAATACGCAGTATTTT.

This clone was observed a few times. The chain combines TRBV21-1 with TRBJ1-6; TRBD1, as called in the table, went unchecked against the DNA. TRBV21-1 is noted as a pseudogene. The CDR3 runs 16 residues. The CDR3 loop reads CASSRRDRGDNSPLHF. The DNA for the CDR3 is TGTGCCAGCAGCCGAAGGGACAGGGGAGACAATTCACCCCTCCACTTT.

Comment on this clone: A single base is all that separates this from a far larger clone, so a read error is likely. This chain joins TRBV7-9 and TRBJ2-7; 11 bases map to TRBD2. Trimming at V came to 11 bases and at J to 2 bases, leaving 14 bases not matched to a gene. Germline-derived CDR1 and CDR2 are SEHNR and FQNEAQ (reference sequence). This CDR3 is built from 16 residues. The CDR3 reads CAGLAGGPQSPYEQYF. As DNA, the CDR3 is TGTGCCGGCCTAGCGGGGGGCCCCCAGAGCCCCTACGAGCAGTACTTC.

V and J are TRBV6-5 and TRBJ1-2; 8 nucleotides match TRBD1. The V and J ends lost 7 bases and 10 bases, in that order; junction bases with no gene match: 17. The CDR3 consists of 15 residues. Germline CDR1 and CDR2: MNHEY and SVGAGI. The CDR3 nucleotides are TGTGCCAGCACCCAAACCGGGACAGGACGCTCTTTCTACACCTTC. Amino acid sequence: CASTQTGTGRSFYTF.